This paragraph reports one T cell receptor beta chain. The repertoire was sequenced with immunoSEQ multiplex PCR; TCRdb's copy has only in-frame clones and lacks some. The table shows approximately 91,000 clones, with over 70% occurring only once. The record originates from a study of blood T cell repertoires in COVID-19. The CDR3 has 13 amino acids. V lost 6 bases and J lost 9; bases outside the gene matches: 4. From germline, CDR1 is LGHDT and CDR2 YNNKEL (reference sequence). Sequencing was carried out using peripheral blood. This rearrangement joins TRBV3-1 (or the pseudogene TRBV3-2) to TRBJ1-6; 8 bases agree with TRBD1. This TCR came from a man aged 65 to 79 with acute or convalescent COVID-19. CDR3 DNA: TGTGCCAGCAGTAACGACAGGGGTTCACCCCTCCACTTT. Amino acid sequence: CASSNDRGSPLHF.